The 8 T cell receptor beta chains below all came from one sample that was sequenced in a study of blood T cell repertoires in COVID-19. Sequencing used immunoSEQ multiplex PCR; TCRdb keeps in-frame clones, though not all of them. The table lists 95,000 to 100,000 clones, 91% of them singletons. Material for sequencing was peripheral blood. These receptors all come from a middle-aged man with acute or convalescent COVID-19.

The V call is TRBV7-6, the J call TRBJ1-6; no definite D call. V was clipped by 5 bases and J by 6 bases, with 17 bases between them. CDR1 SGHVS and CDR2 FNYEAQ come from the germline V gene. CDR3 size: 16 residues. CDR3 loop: CASSNSVTGLNSPLHF. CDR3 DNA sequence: TGTGCCAGCAGCAATAGCGTCACTGGCCTTAATTCACCCCTCCACTTT.

In DNA, the CDR3 is TGTGCCAGCAAGGTCGGACAGGGCCCCAATCAGCCCCAGCATTTT. It codes for CASKVGQGPNQPQHF. The V and J genes are TRBV27 and TRBJ1-5; TRBD1 agrees at 8 bases. The junction had 8 bases not matched to a gene; V was cut back by 7 bases and J by 3 bases. The CDR3 is 15 residues long. The V gene's germline CDR1 is MNHEY and CDR2 SMNVEV (reference sequence).

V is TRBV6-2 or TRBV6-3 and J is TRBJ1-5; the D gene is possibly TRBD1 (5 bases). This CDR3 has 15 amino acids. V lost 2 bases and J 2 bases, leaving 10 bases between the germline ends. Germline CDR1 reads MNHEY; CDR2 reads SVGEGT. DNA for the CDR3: TGTGCCAGCAGTTACGGGCCGGGGGGCAATCAGCCCCAGCATTTT. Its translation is CASSYGPGGNQPQHF.

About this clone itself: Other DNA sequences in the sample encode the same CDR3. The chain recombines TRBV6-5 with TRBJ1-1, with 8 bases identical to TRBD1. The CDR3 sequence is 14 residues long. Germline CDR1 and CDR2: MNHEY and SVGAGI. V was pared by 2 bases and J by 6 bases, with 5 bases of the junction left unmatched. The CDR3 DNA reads TGTGCCAGCAGTTACACTGGACAGGGAGCTGAAGCTTTCTTT. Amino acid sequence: CASSYTGQGAEAFF.

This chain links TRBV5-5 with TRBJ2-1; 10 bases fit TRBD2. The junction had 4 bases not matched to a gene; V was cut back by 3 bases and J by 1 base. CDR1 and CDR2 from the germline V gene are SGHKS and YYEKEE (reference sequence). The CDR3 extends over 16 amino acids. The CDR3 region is CASSSLAGESYNEQFF. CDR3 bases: TGTGCCAGCAGCTCCCTAGCGGGGGAGTCCTACAATGAGCAGTTCTTC.

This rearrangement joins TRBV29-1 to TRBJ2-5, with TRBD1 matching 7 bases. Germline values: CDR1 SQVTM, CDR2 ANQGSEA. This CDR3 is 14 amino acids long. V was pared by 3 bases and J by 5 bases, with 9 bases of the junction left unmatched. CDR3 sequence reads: CSVEYRGPIETQYF. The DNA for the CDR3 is TGCAGCGTTGAGTACAGGGGCCCCATTGAGACCCAGTACTTC.

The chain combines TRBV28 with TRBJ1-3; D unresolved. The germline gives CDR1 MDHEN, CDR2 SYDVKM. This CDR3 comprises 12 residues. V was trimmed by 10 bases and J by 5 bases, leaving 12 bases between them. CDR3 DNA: TGTGCCACGGGATTTTCTAGAAACACCATATATTTT. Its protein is CATGFSRNTIYF.

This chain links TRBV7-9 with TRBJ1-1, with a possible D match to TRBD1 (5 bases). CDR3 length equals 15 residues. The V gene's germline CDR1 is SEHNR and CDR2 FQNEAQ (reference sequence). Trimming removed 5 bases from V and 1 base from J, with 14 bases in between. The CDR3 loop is CASSAQGLENTEAFF. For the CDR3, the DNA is TGTGCCAGCAGCGCCCAGGGATTGGAGAACACTGAAGCTTTCTTT.